This T cell receptor beta chain derives from a study of tumor and adjacent non-tumor tissue in lung cancer. TCRbeta libraries were built with three rounds of nested PCR, modified from ARM-PCR. TCRdb reprocessed the multiplex PCR reads with MiXCR, giving one entry per CDR3 protein. The repertoire consists of about 110,000 distinct CDR3 sequences, with about 63% occurring once and the leading ten covering roughly 19%. Trimming removed 4 bases from V and 10 bases from J, with 19 bases in between. CDR1 DFQATT and CDR2 SNEGSKA come from the germline V gene (reference sequence). The CDR3 has 14 amino acids. This sample's RNA came from whole unsorted tissue. The normal lung tissue was taken more than 3 cm from the tumor edge. Donors were chemotherapy-naive, newly diagnosed lung cancer surgical patients in China, August–November 2014. This clonotype has at least ten counts.

Material: distant non-tumor lung tissue. V usage is TRBV20-1 and J usage is TRBJ1-4, with TRBD1 as a possible D gene (6 bases). The receptor comes from a man in his sixties with non-small cell lung cancer. In DNA form, the CDR3 reads TGCAGTGCTAATGACAGGATTTTGGGCGGAAAACTGTTTTTT. Its translation: CSANDRILGGKLFF.